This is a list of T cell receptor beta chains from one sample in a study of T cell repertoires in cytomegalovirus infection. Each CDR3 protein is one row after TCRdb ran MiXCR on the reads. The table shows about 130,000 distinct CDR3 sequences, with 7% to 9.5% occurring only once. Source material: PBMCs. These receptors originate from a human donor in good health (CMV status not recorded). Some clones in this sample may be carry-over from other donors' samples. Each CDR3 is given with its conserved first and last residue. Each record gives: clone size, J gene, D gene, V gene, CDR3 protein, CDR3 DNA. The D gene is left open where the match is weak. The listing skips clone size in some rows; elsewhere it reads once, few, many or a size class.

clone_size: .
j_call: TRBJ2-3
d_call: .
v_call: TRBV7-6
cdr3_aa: CASSFGVTDTQYF
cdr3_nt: TGTGCCAGCAGCTTTGGGGTCACAGATACGCAGTATTTT

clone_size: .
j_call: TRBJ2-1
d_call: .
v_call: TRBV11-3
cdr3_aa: CASSLKTSSRGNNEQFF
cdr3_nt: TGTGCCAGCAGCTTAAAGACGTCTTCCCGGGGGAACAATGAGCAGTTCTTC

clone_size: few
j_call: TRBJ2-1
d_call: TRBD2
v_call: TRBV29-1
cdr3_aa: CSVEEDAGAYNEQFF
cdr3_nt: TGCAGCGTTGAAGAGGATGCGGGAGCTTACAATGAGCAGTTCTTC

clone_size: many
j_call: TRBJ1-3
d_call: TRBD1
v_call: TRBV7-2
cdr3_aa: CASSSRTGAGNTIYF
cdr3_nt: TGTGCCAGCAGCTCCAGGACAGGGGCTGGAAACACCATATATTTT

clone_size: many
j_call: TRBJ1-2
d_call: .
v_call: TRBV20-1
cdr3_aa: CSARDNAGWNYGYTF
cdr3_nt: TGCAGTGCTAGAGATAACGCAGGGTGGAACTATGGCTACACCTTC

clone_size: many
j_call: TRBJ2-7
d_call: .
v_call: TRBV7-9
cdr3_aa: CASSHRNRGYEQYF
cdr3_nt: TGTGCCAGCAGCCACAGGAATAGGGGCTACGAGCAGTACTTC

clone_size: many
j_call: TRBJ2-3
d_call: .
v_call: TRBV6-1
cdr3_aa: CASRGASTDTQYF
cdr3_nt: TGTGCCAGCAGAGGGGCAAGCACAGATACGCAGTATTTT

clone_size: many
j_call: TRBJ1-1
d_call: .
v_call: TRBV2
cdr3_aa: CASSYNGPPPNTEAFF
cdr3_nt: TGTGCCAGCAGTTACAACGGACCTCCGCCTAACACTGAAGCTTTCTTT

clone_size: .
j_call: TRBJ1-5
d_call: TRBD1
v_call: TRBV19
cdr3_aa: CASSMQGAVNQPQHF
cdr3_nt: TGTGCCAGTAGTATGCAGGGGGCGGTCAATCAGCCCCAGCATTTT

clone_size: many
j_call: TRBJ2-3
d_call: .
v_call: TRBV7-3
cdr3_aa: CASRLGSTGTQYF
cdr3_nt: TGTGCCAGCAGGTTGGGTAGTACTGGTACGCAGTATTTT

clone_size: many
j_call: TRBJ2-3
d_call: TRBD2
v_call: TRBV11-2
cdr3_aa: CASSSFTLAGGDTQYF
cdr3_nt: TGTGCCAGCAGCTCCTTCACCCTAGCGGGGGGAGATACGCAGTATTTT

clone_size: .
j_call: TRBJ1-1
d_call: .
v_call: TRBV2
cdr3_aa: CASSYGRANTEAFF
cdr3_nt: TGTGCCAGCAGTTACGGACGGGCAAACACTGAAGCTTTCTTT

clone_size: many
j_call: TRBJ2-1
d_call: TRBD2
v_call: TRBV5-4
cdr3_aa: CASASGTGLAGANNEQFF
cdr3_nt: TGTGCCAGCGCCTCCGGGACAGGACTAGCGGGGGCCAACAATGAGCAGTTCTTC

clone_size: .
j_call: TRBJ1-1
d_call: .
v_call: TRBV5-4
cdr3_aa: CASSFQLNTEAFF
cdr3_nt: TGTGCCAGCAGCTTTCAGTTGAACACTGAAGCTTTCTTT

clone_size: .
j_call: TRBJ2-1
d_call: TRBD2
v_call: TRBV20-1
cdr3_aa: CSSQSGGAPYNEQFF
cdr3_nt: TGCAGTTCGCAGAGCGGGGGGGCCCCCTACAATGAGCAGTTCTTC

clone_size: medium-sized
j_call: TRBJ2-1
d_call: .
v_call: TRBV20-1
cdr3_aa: CSGEGVEYNEQFF
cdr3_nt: TGCAGCGGGGAGGGGGTGGAGTACAATGAGCAGTTCTTC

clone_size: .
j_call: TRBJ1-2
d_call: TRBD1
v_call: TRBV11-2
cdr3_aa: CASSPGGTGRLLNYGYTF
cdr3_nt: TGTGCCAGCAGCCCCGGGGGGACAGGCCGATTATTAAACTATGGCTACACCTTC

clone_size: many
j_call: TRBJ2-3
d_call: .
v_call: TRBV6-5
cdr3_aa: CASSYSKWGSRGDTQYF
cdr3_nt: TGTGCCAGCAGTTACTCAAAATGGGGTAGTCGGGGGGATACGCAGTATTTT

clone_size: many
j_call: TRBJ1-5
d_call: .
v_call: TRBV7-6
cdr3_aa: CASSLGDSNQPQHF
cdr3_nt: TGTGCCAGCAGCTTAGGGGACAGCAATCAGCCCCAGCATTTT

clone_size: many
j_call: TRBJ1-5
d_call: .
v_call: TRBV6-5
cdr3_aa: CASSYGAGPSNQPQHF
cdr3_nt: TGTGCCAGCAGTTACGGGGCAGGACCTAGCAATCAGCCCCAGCATTTT

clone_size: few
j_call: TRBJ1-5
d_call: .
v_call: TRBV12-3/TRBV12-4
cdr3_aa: CASRTQGSDQPQHF
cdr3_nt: TGTGCCAGCAGGACGCAGGGGTCCGATCAGCCCCAGCATTTT

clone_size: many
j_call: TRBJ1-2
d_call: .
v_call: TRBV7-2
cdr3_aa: CASSPGGGGAGYGYTF
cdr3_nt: TGTGCCAGCAGCCCGGGGGGGGGGGGCGCCGGCTATGGCTACACCTTC

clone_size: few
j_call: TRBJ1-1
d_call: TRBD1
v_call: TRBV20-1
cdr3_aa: CSAISWGQGASEAFF
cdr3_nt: TGCAGTGCTATTTCCTGGGGACAGGGGGCCTCTGAAGCTTTCTTT

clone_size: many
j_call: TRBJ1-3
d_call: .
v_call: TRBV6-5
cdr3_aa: CASSYSQGGNTIYF
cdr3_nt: TGTGCCAGCAGTTACTCTCAGGGTGGAAACACCATATATTTT

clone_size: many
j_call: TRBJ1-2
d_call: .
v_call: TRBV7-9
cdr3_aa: CASSSVIDNYGYTF
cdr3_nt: TGTGCCAGCAGCTCCGTGATCGATAACTATGGCTACACCTTC

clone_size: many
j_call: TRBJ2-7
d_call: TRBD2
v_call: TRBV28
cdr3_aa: CASYQTTGGEYEQYF
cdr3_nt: TGTGCCAGTTACCAGACAACCGGGGGGGAATATGAGCAGTACTTC

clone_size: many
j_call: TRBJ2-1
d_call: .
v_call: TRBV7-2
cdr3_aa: CASSFDYDEQFF
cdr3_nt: TGTGCCAGCAGCTTTGATTACGATGAGCAGTTCTTC

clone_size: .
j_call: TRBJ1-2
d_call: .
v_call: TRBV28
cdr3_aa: CASRRLNYGYTF
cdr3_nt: TGTGCCAGCAGGAGGCTCAACTATGGCTACACCTTC

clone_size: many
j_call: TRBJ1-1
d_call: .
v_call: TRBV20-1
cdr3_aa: CSARDRDFGAEAFF
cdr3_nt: TGCAGTGCTAGAGACCGGGACTTTGGGGCTGAAGCTTTCTTT

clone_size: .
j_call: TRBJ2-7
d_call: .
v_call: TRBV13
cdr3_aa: CASSLNNDEQYF
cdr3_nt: TGTGCCAGCAGCTTAAATAACGACGAGCAGTACTTC

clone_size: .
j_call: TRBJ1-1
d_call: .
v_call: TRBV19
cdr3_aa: CASSTTGGNTEAFF
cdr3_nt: TGTGCCAGTAGTACGACCGGAGGGAACACTGAAGCTTTCTTT

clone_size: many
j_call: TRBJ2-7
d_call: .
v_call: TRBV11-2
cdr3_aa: CASRVQFEQYF
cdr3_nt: TGTGCCAGCAGGGTTCAGTTCGAGCAGTACTTC

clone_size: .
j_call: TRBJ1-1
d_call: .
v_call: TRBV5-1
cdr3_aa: CASSLVQTSTEAFF
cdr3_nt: TGCGCCAGCAGCTTGGTACAGACATCCACTGAAGCTTTCTTT

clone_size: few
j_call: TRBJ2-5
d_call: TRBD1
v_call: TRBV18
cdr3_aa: CASSPGQGRLETQYF
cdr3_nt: TGTGCCAGCTCACCGGGACAGGGTCGGTTGGAGACCCAGTACTTC

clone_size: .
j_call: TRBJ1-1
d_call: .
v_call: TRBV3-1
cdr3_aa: CASSQTRGTEAFF
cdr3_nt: TGTGCCAGCAGCCAAACCAGGGGTACTGAAGCTTTCTTT

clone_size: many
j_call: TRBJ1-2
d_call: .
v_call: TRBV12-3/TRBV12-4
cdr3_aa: CASSLKGRYGYGYTF
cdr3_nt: TGTGCCAGCAGTTTAAAGGGAAGATACGGCTATGGCTACACCTTC

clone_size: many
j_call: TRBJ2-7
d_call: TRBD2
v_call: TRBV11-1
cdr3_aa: CASSEGLAGDYEQYF
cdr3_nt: TGTGCCAGCAGCGAGGGACTAGCGGGGGACTACGAGCAGTACTTC

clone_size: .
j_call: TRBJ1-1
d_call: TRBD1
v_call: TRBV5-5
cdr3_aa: CASSTRTGGTEAFF
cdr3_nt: TGTGCCAGCAGCACTAGGACAGGAGGAACTGAAGCTTTCTTT

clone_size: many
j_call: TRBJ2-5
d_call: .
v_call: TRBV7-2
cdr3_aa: CASSMLGGGFKTQYF
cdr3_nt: TGTGCCAGCAGCATGCTGGGTGGGGGCTTTAAGACCCAGTACTTC

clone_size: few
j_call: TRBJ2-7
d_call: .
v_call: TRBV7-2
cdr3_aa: CASSLAHVEQYF
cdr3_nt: TGTGCCAGCAGCTTAGCGCACGTCGAGCAGTACTTC